A selection of T cell receptor beta chains follows, all from one sample in a study of blood T cell repertoires in COVID-19. Profiled with immunoSEQ multiplex PCR; TCRdb holds only in-frame clones, not every one. The sample includes more than 80,000 clones, roughly 83% of them seen just once. Sequencing used peripheral blood. Receptor source: a woman older than 75 with active or convalescent COVID-19. Both conserved end residues are part of each CDR3. Fields, in order: CDR3 length, J gene, V gene, clone size, D gene, CDR3 protein, CDR3 DNA. The D gene is left open where the match is weak. Clone sizes are given selectively: once, few, many, or a class where the clone is expanded.

14 TRBJ1-1 TRBV5-1 - TRBD1 CASSTRWTGPEAFF TGCGCCAGCAGCACGAGATGGACAGGCCCTGAAGCTTTCTTT
16 TRBJ2-5 TRBV3-1/TRBV3-2 - TRBD2 CASSQNSLAFGETQYF TGTGCCAGCAGCCAAAACTCACTAGCGTTCGGAGAGACCCAGTACTTC
15 TRBJ2-4 TRBV19 - - CASSIALAEGNIQYF TGTGCCAGTAGTATAGCACTAGCAGAAGGGAACATTCAGTACTTC
15 TRBJ2-7 TRBV5-1 few - CASSPMTATPYEQYF TGCGCCAGCAGCCCCATGACAGCCACTCCCTACGAGCAGTACTTC
13 TRBJ1-1 TRBV19 - - CASRNTGTTEAFF TGTGCCAGTAGAAATACAGGGACCACTGAAGCTTTCTTT
14 TRBJ1-3 TRBV9 - - CASSKVGWAGPGDF TGTGCCAGCAGCAAAGTAGGGTGGGCAGGGCCTGGGGATTTT
14 TRBJ1-2 TRBV5-1 - - CASSEQDSYYGYTF TGCGCCAGCAGCGAACAGGACAGCTACTATGGCTACACCTTC
15 TRBJ1-3 TRBV7-9 once - CASSLSVPSGNTIYF TGTGCCAGCAGCTTATCTGTTCCCTCTGGAAACACCATATATTTT
15 TRBJ2-1 TRBV29-1 many TRBD1 CSVERRDRGFNEQFF TGCAGCGTTGAACGCCGGGACAGGGGATTCAATGAGCAGTTCTTC
17 TRBJ2-1 TRBV27 - TRBD2 CASKLRTSGSLYSEQFF TGTGCCAGCAAACTTAGGACTAGCGGGAGCCTTTATAGTGAGCAGTTCTTC
15 TRBJ1-1 TRBV4-1 - - CASSQDAGWVTEAFF TGCGCCAGCAGCCAAGATGCGGGATGGGTTACTGAAGCTTTCTTT
15 TRBJ1-5 TRBV28 - - CASSPSGRVYQPQHF TGTGCCAGCAGTCCCTCGGGCAGGGTTTATCAGCCCCAGCATTTT
17 TRBJ2-1 TRBV5-1 - TRBD2 CASSLYPLAGAYNEQFF TGCGCCAGCAGCTTGTATCCCCTAGCGGGAGCATACAATGAGCAGTTCTTC
13 TRBJ2-5 TRBV9 once TRBD2 CASSVRGGETQYF TGTGCCAGCAGCGTTCGCGGGGGTGAGACCCAGTACTTC
17 TRBJ2-3 TRBV24-1 - TRBD2 CATSDLRQRGPPDTQYF TGTGCCACCAGTGATTTAAGGCAGCGGGGCCCCCCAGATACGCAGTATTTT
15 TRBJ2-7 TRBV11-3 - - CASSPLAGANYEQYF TGTGCCAGCAGCCCTCTCGCAGGGGCCAACTACGAGCAGTACTTC
17 TRBJ1-6 TRBV5-1 - - CASSLGQLSSYNSPLHF TGCGCCAGCAGCTTGGGACAGCTGAGCTCCTATAATTCACCCCTCCACTTT
14 TRBJ1-1 TRBV19 once TRBD1 CASSITGVWTEAFF TGTGCCAGTAGTATCACAGGGGTATGGACTGAAGCTTTCTTT
17 TRBJ2-1 TRBV19 - TRBD2 CASRPPLTGLAFNEQFF TGTGCCAGTAGGCCACCCCTTACCGGACTAGCCTTCAATGAGCAGTTCTTC
14 TRBJ1-5 TRBV7-2 - - CASSPRGGDQPQHF TGTGCCAGCAGCCCCCGCGGAGGGGATCAGCCCCAGCATTTT
12 TRBJ2-1 TRBV28 - TRBD2 CASRGLADGQFF TGTGCCAGCAGGGGACTAGCAGACGGGCAGTTCTTC
12 TRBJ1-2 TRBV3-1/TRBV3-2 - - CASSQGAYGYTF TGTGCCAGCAGCCAAGGAGCCTATGGCTACACCTTC
18 TRBJ2-3 TRBV4-1 - TRBD2 CASSQGPAGVISADTQYF TGCGCCAGCAGCCAAGGGCCAGCGGGGGTTATCTCCGCAGATACGCAGTATTTT
16 TRBJ2-3 TRBV15 once - CATSRRGGLVVNTQYF TGTGCCACCAGCAGGAGGGGGGGGTTGGTTGTGAATACGCAGTATTTT
18 TRBJ2-7 TRBV7-2 few TRBD2 CASSSPQTSGGWGYEQYF TGTGCCAGCAGCTCCCCACAGACTAGCGGGGGGTGGGGTTACGAGCAGTACTTC
15 TRBJ1-6 TRBV2 - - CASSEGASYNSPLHF TGTGCCAGCAGTGAAGGGGCGTCCTATAATTCACCCCTCCACTTT
12 TRBJ1-4 TRBV29-1 - - CSGRGAHEKLFF TGCAGCGGCCGGGGGGCGCACGAAAAACTGTTTTTT
13 TRBJ2-2 TRBV27 - - CASRRGNTGELFF TGTGCCAGCAGAAGGGGCAATACCGGGGAGCTGTTTTTT
14 TRBJ1-2 TRBV5-4 - TRBD1 CASSPEGRGDGYTF TGTGCCAGCAGCCCGGAAGGCAGGGGGGACGGCTACACCTTC
16 TRBJ2-3 TRBV11-2 - - CASSLEFSLSTDTQYF TGTGCCAGCAGCTTAGAATTTTCACTTAGCACAGATACGCAGTATTTT
15 TRBJ2-2 TRBV11-3 - TRBD1 CASSRLTGGAGELFF TGTGCCAGCAGCCGTCTGACAGGGGGGGCCGGGGAGCTGTTTTTT
12 TRBJ2-3 TRBV30 - - CAWSVGRDTQYF TGTGCCTGGAGTGTGGGGCGGGATACGCAGTATTTT
13 TRBJ1-1 TRBV9 - - CASSVGGYTEAFF TGTGCCAGCAGCGTAGGGGGCTACACTGAAGCTTTCTTT
14 TRBJ2-5 TRBV3-1/TRBV3-2 - - CASSQASGQETQYF TGTGCCAGCAGCCAAGCTTCAGGCCAAGAGACCCAGTACTTC
13 TRBJ2-3 TRBV29-1 few - CSVEGDRRDTQYF TGCAGCGTTGAAGGAGACAGGAGAGATACGCAGTATTTT
15 TRBJ1-5 TRBV19 - TRBD1 CASSIEDRSDQPQHF TGTGCCAGTAGTATAGAGGACAGGTCGGATCAGCCCCAGCATTTT
16 TRBJ1-2 TRBV28 - TRBD1 CASSLVGQGARDGYTF TGTGCCAGCAGTTTGGTAGGCCAGGGGGCGCGTGACGGCTACACCTTC
15 TRBJ2-5 TRBV2 - - CASSERRTEQETQYF TGTGCCAGCAGCGAAAGAAGGACAGAACAAGAGACCCAGTACTTC
14 TRBJ1-1 TRBV5-1 - TRBD1 CASSSQGGITEAFF TGCGCCAGCAGCTCACAGGGGGGGATCACTGAAGCTTTCTTT
12 TRBJ2-3 TRBV12-3/TRBV12-4 once - CASSLHTDTQYF TGTGCCAGCAGTTTACACACAGATACGCAGTATTTT
13 TRBJ1-2 TRBV30 - - CAWSVLGAYGYTF TGTGCCTGGAGTGTGTTGGGGGCCTATGGCTACACCTTC
14 TRBJ1-4 TRBV6-6 few TRBD1 CASRTTGGVEKLFF TGTGCCAGCAGGACCACAGGGGGGGTTGAAAAACTGTTTTTT
14 TRBJ1-2 TRBV24-1 - TRBD1 CATRGTGGEYGYTF TGTGCCACCCGAGGGACAGGGGGCGAGTATGGCTACACCTTC
14 TRBJ2-7 TRBV24-1 few TRBD1 CATSRTGKNNEQYF TGTGCCACCAGCAGGACAGGGAAGAACAACGAGCAGTACTTC
13 TRBJ2-3 TRBV5-6 - - CASSWFGRDTQYF TGTGCCAGCAGCTGGTTTGGCAGAGATACGCAGTATTTT
16 TRBJ1-1 TRBV5-1 - TRBD1 CASSLEQGLGNTEAFF TGCGCCAGCAGCTTGGAACAGGGGCTAGGGAACACTGAAGCTTTCTTT
13 TRBJ1-2 TRBV19 - - CASSLDIDYGYTF TGTGCCAGTAGCCTGGACATTGACTATGGCTACACCTTC
13 TRBJ2-7 TRBV7-3 - TRBD1 CASSAFDRDEQYF TGTGCCAGCAGCGCCTTCGACAGGGACGAGCAGTACTTC
12 TRBJ1-2 TRBV2 - - CASSLKYHGYTF TGTGCCAGCAGCCTAAAATACCATGGCTACACCTTC
14 TRBJ1-5 TRBV9 once TRBD1 CASSLTGGGQPQHF TGTGCCAGCAGCCTAACAGGGGGCGGTCAGCCCCAGCATTTT